Presented here are 11 T cell receptor beta chains from one specimen sequenced in a study of cytomegalovirus exposure and HLA in healthy donors. Some clones are missing from TCRdb's copy, which holds only in-frame ones; the method was immunoSEQ multiplex PCR. The repertoire holds some 150,000 clones, 85% to 90% seen once, with 3.3% in the top ten. The source material was PBMCs. Receptor source: a woman aged 18-29 years in good health and CMV-seropositive.

This clone was detected only a few times. The rearrangement links TRBV2 to TRBJ1-2, with TRBD1 as a possible D gene (5 bases). V lost 6 bases, J lost 4 bases, and 12 bases lay in between. The CDR3 is made up of 13 amino acids. Germline V gene lookup returns CDR1 SNHLY and CDR2 FYNNEI. CDR3 in DNA: TGTGCCAGCAGCCAGGGAAGTCCCTATGGCTACACCTTC. Protein product: CASSQGSPYGYTF. Complete variable domain (other parts from reference TRBV2 and TRBJ1-2): EPEVTQTPSHQVTQMGQEVILRCVPISNHLYFYWYRQILGQKVEFLVSFYNNEISEKSEIFDDQFSVERPDGSNFTLKIRSTKLEDSAMYFCASSQGSPYGYTFGSGTRLTVV.

The J gene is TRBJ2-5, the V gene TRBV30; TRBD2 aligns across 9 bases. V was pared by 0 bases and J by 2 bases, with 4 bases of the junction left unmatched. CDR3 length: 15 amino acids. Germline V gene sequence: CDR1 GTSNPN, CDR2 SVGIG (reference sequence). The DNA for the CDR3 is TGTGCCTGGAGTGTGACTAGCGGCTTACAAGAGACCCAGTACTTC. Translation: CAWSVTSGLQETQYF.

This clone was seen just once. The genes are TRBV5-1 and TRBJ2-1; possible D gene TRBD2, 5 bases. The V and J ends lost 2 bases and 0 bases respectively, with 9 bases between them. The CDR3 is 15 amino acids. From germline, CDR1 is SGHRS and CDR2 YFSETQ. Here the CDR3 DNA reads TGCGCCAGCAGCTTCTCCCTAGCCTCCTACAATGAGCAGTTCTTC. Translation: CASSFSLASYNEQFF.

The chain is built from TRBV29-1 and TRBJ2-7; no firm D call. This CDR3 spans 14 amino acids. The V end lost 4 bases, the J end lost 0 bases, and 13 bases lay between the germline ends. The germline gives CDR1 SQVTM, CDR2 ANQGSEA. The CDR3 spells CSVAWPVSSYEQYF. CDR3 nucleotide sequence: TGCAGCGTTGCTTGGCCAGTCAGCTCCTACGAGCAGTACTTC.

The genes are TRBV5-1 and TRBJ1-2; D perhaps matches TRBD1 (6 bases). Germline V CDR1 and CDR2: SGHRS, YFSETQ. Trimming stripped 0 bases from V and 4 bases from J, with 13 bases between. The CDR3 loop spans 15 amino acids. This CDR3 is CASSLVGGAGYGYTF. Here the CDR3 DNA reads TGCGCCAGCAGCTTGGTCGGGGGGGCAGGCTATGGCTACACCTTC.

This clone was picked up many times. J is TRBJ1-1 and V is TRBV7-9; 12 nucleotides align to TRBD1. V lost 4 bases, J lost 10 bases, and 7 bases stayed unmatched. Germline assignment: CDR1 SEHNR and CDR2 FQNEAQ (reference sequence). The CDR3 covers 14 residues. The CDR3 DNA reads as TGTGCCAGCAGCTGGCCGGGACAGGGGGCAGGAGCTTTCTTT. Translation gives CASSWPGQGAGAFF. Using reference TRBV7-9 and TRBJ1-1 for the parts outside the CDR3, the full variable domain is DTGVSQNPRHKITKRGQNVTFRCDPISEHNRLYWYRQTLGQGPEFLTYFQNEAQLEKSRLLSDRFSAERPKGSFSTLEIQRTEQGDSAMYLCASSWPGQGAGAFFGQGTRLTVV.

The V and J genes are TRBV15 and TRBJ2-7; possible D gene TRBD2, 7 bases. From germline, CDR1 is LNHNV and CDR2 YYDKDF (reference sequence). Trimming removed 3 bases at V and 3 bases at J, with 18 bases between. The CDR3 covers 16 residues. CDR3 region: CATSRTRGAGDYEQYF. Written as DNA, the CDR3 is TGTGCCACCAGCAGGACACGGGGGGCGGGGGACTACGAGCAGTACTTC.

This clone was recorded once. This sequence joins TRBV7-3 and TRBJ2-1, with 8 positions matching TRBD2. This CDR3 has 15 residues. Trimming removed 5 bases from V and 2 bases from J; junction bases left unmatched: 5. CDR1 SGHTA and CDR2 FQGTGA come from the germline V gene. For the CDR3, the DNA is TGTGCCAGCAGCCCCTCTAGCGGGCCCTACAATGAGCAGTTCTTC. Its protein product is CASSPSSGPYNEQFF.

The rearrangement links TRBV7-2 to TRBJ2-1; 12 bases agree with TRBD2. CDR3 length equals 19 residues. Germline V lookup: CDR1 SGHTA, CDR2 FQGNSA. With 5 bases clipped from V and 2 bases from J, the junction kept 13 bases outside the gene matches. The CDR3 region has the DNA TGTGCCAGCAGCCTTCGGACTAGCGGGATTCTCGGGGCCTACAATGAGCAGTTCTTC. Its translation is CASSLRTSGILGAYNEQFF.

V usage is TRBV2 and J usage is TRBJ2-1, with TRBD2 matching 11 bases. Germline values: CDR1 SNHLY, CDR2 FYNNEI. Unmatched junction bases numbered 10, after V lost 6 bases and J lost 6 bases. The CDR3 covers 16 residues. CDR3 nucleotide sequence: TGTGCCAGCAGGGACCCGGGACTAGCGGAAGGCAATGAGCAGTTCTTC. This translates into CASRDPGLAEGNEQFF.

V and J are TRBV2 and TRBJ2-7, with a weak D call TRBD2 (6 bases). The CDR3 loop spans 13 amino acids. The germline CDR1 and CDR2 sequences are SNHLY and FYNNEI. The V gene lost 8 bases and the J gene lost 1 base, with 12 bases spanning the gap. This CDR3 is CASYPRESYEQYF. As DNA, the CDR3 is TGTGCCAGCTACCCCCGGGAGTCCTACGAGCAGTACTTC.